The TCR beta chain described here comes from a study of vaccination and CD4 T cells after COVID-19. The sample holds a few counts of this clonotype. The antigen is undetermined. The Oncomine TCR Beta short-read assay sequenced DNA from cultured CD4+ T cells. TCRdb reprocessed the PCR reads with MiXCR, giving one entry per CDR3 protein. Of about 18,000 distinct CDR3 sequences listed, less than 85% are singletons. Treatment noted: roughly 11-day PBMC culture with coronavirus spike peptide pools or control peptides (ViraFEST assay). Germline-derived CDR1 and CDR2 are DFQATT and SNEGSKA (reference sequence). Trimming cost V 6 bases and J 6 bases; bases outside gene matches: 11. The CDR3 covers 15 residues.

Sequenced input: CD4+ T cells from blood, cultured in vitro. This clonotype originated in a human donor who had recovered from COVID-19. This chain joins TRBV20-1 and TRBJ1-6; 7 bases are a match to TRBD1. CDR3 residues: CSALSARGSNSPLHF. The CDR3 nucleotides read TGCAGTGCCCTATCGGCCAGGGGGTCTAATTCACCCCTCCACTTT.